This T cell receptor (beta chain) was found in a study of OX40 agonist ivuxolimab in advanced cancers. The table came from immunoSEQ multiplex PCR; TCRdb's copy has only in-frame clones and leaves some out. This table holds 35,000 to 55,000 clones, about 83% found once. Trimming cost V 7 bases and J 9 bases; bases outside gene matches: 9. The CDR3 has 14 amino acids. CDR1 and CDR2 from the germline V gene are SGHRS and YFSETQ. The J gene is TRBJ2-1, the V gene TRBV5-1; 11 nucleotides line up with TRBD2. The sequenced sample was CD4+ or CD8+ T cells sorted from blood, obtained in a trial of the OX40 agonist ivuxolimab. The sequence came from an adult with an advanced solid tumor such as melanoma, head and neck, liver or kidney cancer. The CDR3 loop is CASALAGDLGEQFF. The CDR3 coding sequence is TGCGCCAGCGCACTAGCGGGAGATTTGGGTGAGCAGTTCTTC.